The 12 T cell receptor beta chains presented below share a single source sample, sequenced in a study of monozygotic twins with inflammatory bowel disease. TCRdb reanalyzed the 5' RACE reads and collapses them to one entry per CDR3 protein, without DNA. This table holds over 150,000 distinct CDR3 sequences. Sequenced sample: blood. Receptors were obtained from a human donor with ulcerative colitis or Crohn's disease, or a healthy co-twin of an affected twin (not recorded which).

The J gene is TRBJ2-2, the V gene TRBV20-1; the TCRdb call, TRBD1, lacks DNA for checking. The CDR3 has 12 amino acids. CDR1 and CDR2 (germline): DFQATT, SNEGSKA (reference sequence). CDR3 sequence: CSARWGPGELFF.

The V and J genes are TRBV7-2 and TRBJ2-1; no DNA is available, so the TRBD1 call from TCRdb remains unchecked. CDR1 is SGHTA, CDR2 FQGNSA, per germline. The CDR3 loop spans 16 amino acids. The CDR3 spells CASSLAREQGYNEQFF.

V and J are TRBV20-1 and TRBJ2-1; TCRdb names TRBD2, which stays unverified in the absence of DNA. CDR1 is DFQATT, CDR2 SNEGSKA, per germline (reference sequence). This CDR3 contains 23 residues. CDR3 region: CSARDLGLAGGWGITGSYNEQFF.

This rearrangement joins TRBV18 to TRBJ2-1. The CDR3 has 14 residues. Germline V gives CDR1 KGHSH, CDR2 LQKENI. CDR3 in amino acids: CASSPMGAYNEQFF.

The J gene is TRBJ2-1, the V gene TRBV9; TCRdb reports TRBD1, a call that lacks DNA to check it against. CDR1 is SGDLS, CDR2 YYNGEE, per germline. This CDR3 comprises 15 residues. CDR3 loop: CASSIAPTGALEQFF.

The V and J genes are TRBV5-1 and TRBJ2-1; without DNA, the TCRdb call of TRBD1 cannot be checked. CDR1 is SGHRS, CDR2 YFSETQ, per germline. CDR3 length equals 14 residues. Here the CDR3 reads CASSLQGAGNEQFF.

The V call is TRBV5-1, the J call TRBJ1-1. The CDR3 is 11 residues long. Germline-derived CDR1 and CDR2 are SGHRS and YFSETQ. CDR3 residues: CASSLGSEAFF.

This chain links TRBV5-4 with TRBJ2-7; TCRdb proposes TRBD1, but this gene call is untestable without DNA. The germline gives CDR1 SGHNT, CDR2 YYREEE (reference sequence). The CDR3 spans 14 residues. CDR3 sequence reads: CASSPDIWGDEQYF. The full variable domain, with the rest looked up from reference TRBV5-4 and TRBJ2-7, is ETGVTQSPTHLIKTRGQQVTLRCSSQSGHNTVSWYQQALGQGPQFIFQYYREEENGRGNFPPRFSGLQFPNYSSELNVNALELDDSALYLCASSPDIWGDEQYFGPGTRLTVT.

This sequence joins TRBV18 and TRBJ1-5. This CDR3 has 14 amino acids. Germline V gene sequence: CDR1 KGHSH, CDR2 LQKENI. CDR3 region: CASSPPGHNQPQHF. Full variable domain (remainder filled in from reference TRBV18 and TRBJ1-5): NAGVMQNPRHLVRRRGQEARLRCSPMKGHSHVYWYRQLPEEGLKFMVYLQKENIIDESGMPKERFSAEFPKEGPSILRIQQVVRGDSAAYFCASSPPGHNQPQHFGDGTRLSIL.

The rearrangement uses TRBV4-1 and TRBJ1-1. The CDR3 covers 17 residues. Germline V gene data show CDR1 as MGHRA and CDR2 as YSYEKL. The CDR3 region is CASSQAPGLLVSTEAFF.

J is TRBJ1-1 and V is TRBV19. The CDR3 runs 13 residues. The germline CDR1 and CDR2 sequences are LNHDA and SQIVND (reference sequence). This CDR3 reads CASSIPRNTEAFF.

The gene calls are TRBV3-1 and TRBJ2-7; there is no DNA to check the TCRdb D call of TRBD2. In germline, CDR1 is LGHDT, CDR2 YNNKEL (reference sequence). The CDR3 extends over 15 amino acids. The CDR3 is CASSQGPGPAYEQYF.